Listed below are T cell receptor beta chains from one sample, sequenced in a study of cytomegalovirus exposure and HLA in healthy donors. Clones were read by immunoSEQ multiplex PCR, and TCRdb kept only the in-frame ones, dropping some. The sample has about 59,000 clones; 89% are singletons. The sequencing sample was made of PBMCs. The receptors come from a man between 25 and 39 years old in good health and CMV-seropositive. Each CDR3 is given with its conserved first and last residue. A D gene is named only where the DNA matches it firmly. Where a row states a size, it is once, few, many or the class of an expanded clone; other rows omit it.

V	size	J	D	DNA	CDR3
TRBV7-3	NA	TRBJ2-3	NA	TGTGCCAGCAGCCCGTGGACTCGCACAGATACGCAGTATTTT	CASSPWTRTDTQYF
TRBV7-8	NA	TRBJ1-1	TRBD1	TGTGCCAGCAGCTCAGGGGGGAGTCAACATATGAACACTGAAGCTTTCTTT	CASSSGGSQHMNTEAFF
TRBV18	NA	TRBJ2-3	NA	TGTGCCAGCTCACCAGCCGAGACAGATACGCAGTATTTT	CASSPAETDTQYF
TRBV13	NA	TRBJ2-7	TRBD2	TGTGCCAGCAGCTTCTGGACTAGCGAGGACGAGCAGTACTTC	CASSFWTSEDEQYF
TRBV7-2	NA	TRBJ2-1	TRBD1	TGTGCCAGCCTTTCTAAGTACGGGACAGGGGGCGATGAGCAGTTCTTC	CASLSKYGTGGDEQFF
TRBV28	NA	TRBJ1-2	TRBD1	TGTGCCAGCAGTCAGGGGGCTGATCATGGCTACACCTTC	CASSQGADHGYTF
TRBV7-3	NA	TRBJ2-7	TRBD1	TGTGCCAGCAGCCCGGGACAGGGGGGCGACGAGCAGTACTTC	CASSPGQGGDEQYF
TRBV6-5	once	TRBJ1-1	NA	TGTGCCAGCAGTTATACGACCGACAGCCGTTTTGAAGCTTTCTTT	CASSYTTDSRFEAFF
TRBV10-2	NA	TRBJ1-1	TRBD1	TGCGCCAGCAGCAGACAGGGGGGCACTGAAGCTTTCTTT	CASSRQGGTEAFF
TRBV9	once	TRBJ1-4	TRBD1	TGTGCCAGCAGCGCCGGGACAGCTAATGAAAAACTGTTTTTT	CASSAGTANEKLFF
TRBV5-6	NA	TRBJ1-4	TRBD1	TGTGCCAGCAGCCCTGGACAGGGATGGAGTGAAAAACTGTTTTTT	CASSPGQGWSEKLFF